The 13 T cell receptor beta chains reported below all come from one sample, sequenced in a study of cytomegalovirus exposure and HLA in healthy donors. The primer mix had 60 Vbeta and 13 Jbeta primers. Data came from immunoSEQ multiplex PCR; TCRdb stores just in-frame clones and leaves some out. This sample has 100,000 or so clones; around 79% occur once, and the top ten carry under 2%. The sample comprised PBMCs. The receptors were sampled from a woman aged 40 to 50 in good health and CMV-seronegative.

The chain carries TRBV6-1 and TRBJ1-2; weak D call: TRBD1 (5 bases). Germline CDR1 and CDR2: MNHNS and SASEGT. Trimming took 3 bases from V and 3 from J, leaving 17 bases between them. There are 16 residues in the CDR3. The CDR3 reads CASSDLRRGADYGYTF. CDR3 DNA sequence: TGTGCCAGCAGTGACCTAAGGCGGGGCGCAGACTATGGCTACACCTTC.

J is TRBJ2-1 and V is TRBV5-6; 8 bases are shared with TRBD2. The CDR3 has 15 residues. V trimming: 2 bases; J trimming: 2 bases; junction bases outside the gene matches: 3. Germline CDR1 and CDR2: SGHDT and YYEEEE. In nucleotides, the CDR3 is TGTGCCAGCAGCTTAGCGGGGGCCCCCTACAATGAGCAGTTCTTC. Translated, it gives CASSLAGAPYNEQFF.

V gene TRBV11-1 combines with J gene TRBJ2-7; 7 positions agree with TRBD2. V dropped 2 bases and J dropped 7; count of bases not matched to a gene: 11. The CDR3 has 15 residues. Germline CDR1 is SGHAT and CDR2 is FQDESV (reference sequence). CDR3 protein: CASSLSGLVFGEQYF. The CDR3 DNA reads TGTGCCAGCAGCTTATCTGGACTAGTGTTCGGGGAGCAGTACTTC. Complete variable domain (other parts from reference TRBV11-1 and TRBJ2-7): EAEVAQSPRYKITEKSQAVAFWCDPISGHATLYWYRQILGQGPELLVQFQDESVVDDSQLPKDRFSAERLKGVDSTLKIQPAELGDSAMYLCASSLSGLVFGEQYFGPGTRLTVT.

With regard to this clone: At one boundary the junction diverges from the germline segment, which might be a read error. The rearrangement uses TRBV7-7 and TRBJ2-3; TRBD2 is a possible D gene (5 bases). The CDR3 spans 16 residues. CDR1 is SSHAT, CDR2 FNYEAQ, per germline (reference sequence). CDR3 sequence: CASSPARGGSSDTQYF. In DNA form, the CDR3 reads TGTGCTAGCAGCCCCGCCCGGGGTGGGTCTTCAGATACGCAGTATTTT.

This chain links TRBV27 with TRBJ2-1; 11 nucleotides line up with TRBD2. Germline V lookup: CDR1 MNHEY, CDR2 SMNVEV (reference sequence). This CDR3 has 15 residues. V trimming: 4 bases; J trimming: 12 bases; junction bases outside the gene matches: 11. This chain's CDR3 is CASSYSPGLAGGQFF. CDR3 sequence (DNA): TGTGCCAGCAGTTACTCCCCCGGACTAGCGGGTGGGCAGTTCTTC.

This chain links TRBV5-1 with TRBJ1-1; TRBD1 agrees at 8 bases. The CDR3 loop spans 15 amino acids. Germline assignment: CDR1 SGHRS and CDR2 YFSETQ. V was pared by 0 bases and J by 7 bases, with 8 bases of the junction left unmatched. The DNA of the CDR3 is TGCGCCAGCAGCTTGGGGGCAGGACAGGGCTTTGAAGCTTTCTTT. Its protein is CASSLGAGQGFEAFF.

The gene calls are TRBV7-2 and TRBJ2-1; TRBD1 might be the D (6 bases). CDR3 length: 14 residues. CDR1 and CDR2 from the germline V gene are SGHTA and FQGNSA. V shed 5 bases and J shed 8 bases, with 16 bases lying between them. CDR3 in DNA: TGTGCCAGCAGCCAGGGGAGTTGGGGCGATGAGCAGTTCTTC. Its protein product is CASSQGSWGDEQFF. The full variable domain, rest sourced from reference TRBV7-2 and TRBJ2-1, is GAGVSQSPSNKVTEKGKDVELRCDPISGHTALYWYRQSLGQGLEFLIYFQGNSAPDKSGLPSDRFSAERTGGSVSTLTIQRTQQEDSAVYLCASSQGSWGDEQFFGPGTRLTVL.

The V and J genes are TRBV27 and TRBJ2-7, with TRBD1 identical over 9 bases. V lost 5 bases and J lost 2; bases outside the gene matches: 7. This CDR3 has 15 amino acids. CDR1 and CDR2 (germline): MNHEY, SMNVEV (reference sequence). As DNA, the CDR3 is TGTGCCAGCAGTACTACCGGGACAGGGACCTACGAGCAGTACTTC. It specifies CASSTTGTGTYEQYF.

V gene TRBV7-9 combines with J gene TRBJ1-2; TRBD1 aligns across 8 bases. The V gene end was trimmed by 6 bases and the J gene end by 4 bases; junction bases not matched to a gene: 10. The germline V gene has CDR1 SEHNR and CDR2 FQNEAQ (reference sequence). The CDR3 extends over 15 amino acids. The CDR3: CASSLATGARYGYTF. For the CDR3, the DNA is TGTGCCAGCAGTCTAGCGACAGGGGCGCGCTATGGCTACACCTTC.

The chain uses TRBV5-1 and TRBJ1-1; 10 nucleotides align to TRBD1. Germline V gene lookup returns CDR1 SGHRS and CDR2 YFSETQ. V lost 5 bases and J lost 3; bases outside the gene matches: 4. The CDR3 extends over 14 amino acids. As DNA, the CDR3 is TGCGCCAGCAGTGTCGGACAGGGGGACACTGAAGCTTTCTTT. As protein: CASSVGQGDTEAFF.

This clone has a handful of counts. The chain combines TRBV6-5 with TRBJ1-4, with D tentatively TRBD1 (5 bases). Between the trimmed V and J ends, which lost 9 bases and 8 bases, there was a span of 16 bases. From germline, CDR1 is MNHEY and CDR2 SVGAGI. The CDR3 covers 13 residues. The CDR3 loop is CASAGQGREKLFF. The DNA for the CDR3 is TGTGCCAGTGCGGGGCAGGGAAGGGAAAAACTGTTTTTT.

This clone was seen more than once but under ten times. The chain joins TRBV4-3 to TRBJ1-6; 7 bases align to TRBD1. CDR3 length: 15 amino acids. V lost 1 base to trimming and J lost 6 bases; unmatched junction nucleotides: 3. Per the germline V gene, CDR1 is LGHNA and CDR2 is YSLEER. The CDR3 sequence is CASSQGTGVNSPLHF. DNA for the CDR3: TGCGCCAGCAGCCAAGGGACAGGAGTTAATTCACCCCTCCACTTT.

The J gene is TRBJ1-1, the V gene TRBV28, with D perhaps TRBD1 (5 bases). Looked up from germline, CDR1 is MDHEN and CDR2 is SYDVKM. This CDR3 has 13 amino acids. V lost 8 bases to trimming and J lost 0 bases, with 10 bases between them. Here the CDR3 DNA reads TGTGCCAGCGCCGGGGGTTTGAACACTGAAGCTTTCTTT. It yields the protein CASAGGLNTEAFF.